The sequence of this T cell receptor beta chain was determined in a study of blood T cell repertoires in COVID-19. TCRdb's copy holds only in-frame clones and misses some; the assay was immunoSEQ multiplex PCR. The sample carries 130,000 to 150,000 clones, about nine tenths recorded once. CDR3 length: 13 residues. Trimming took 6 bases from V and 5 from J; bases not matched to a gene: 10. Germline lookup yields CDR1 SQVTM and CDR2 ANQGSEA. The sample comprised PBMCs or T cells enriched from blood (not recorded which). The source is a woman aged 40 to 55 who had been exposed to COVID-19. This rearrangement joins TRBV29-1 to TRBJ2-7, with 7 bases that match TRBD2. CDR3 nucleotides: TGCAGCGTGCCTTACGGGAGGAGAAACGAGCAGTACTTC. This sequence encodes CSVPYGRRNEQYF.